Shown below are 28 T cell receptor beta chains from a single sample sequenced in a study of technical replicates of blood from four donors. Data came from immunoSEQ multiplex PCR; TCRdb stores just in-frame clones and leaves some out. Of 91,000 or so clones listed, 95% were seen once; the top ten hold 0.2% to 0.25%. The source material was T cells isolated from PBMCs. Receptor source: a human donor in good health.

The chain joins TRBV7-3 to TRBJ2-7; D perhaps matches TRBD1 (5 bases). CDR3 length: 14 residues. Between the trimmed V and J ends, which lost 2 bases and 3 bases, there was a span of 11 bases. Germline V gene lookup returns CDR1 SGHTA and CDR2 FQGTGA. The CDR3 sequence is CASSLGAGNYEQYF. The CDR3 nucleotides read TGTGCCAGCAGCTTAGGGGCAGGGAACTACGAGCAGTACTTC.

The V gene is TRBV16, the J gene TRBJ2-3, with D possibly matching TRBD1 (9 bases). V lost 7 bases and J lost 2, with 37 bases in between. The CDR3 totals 22 residues. The germline V gene has CDR1 KGHSY and CDR2 FQNENV. The CDR3 here is CASNPGQGNTQPQLADTDTQYF. The DNA of the CDR3 is TGTGCCAGCAACCCGGGACAGGGAAATACCCAACCCCAACTAGCGGACACAGATACGCAGTATTTT. The full variable domain, with the rest looked up from reference TRBV16 and TRBJ2-3, is GEEVAQTPKHLVRGEGQKAKLYCAPIKGHSYVFWYQQVLKNEFKFLISFQNENVFDETGMPKERFSAKCLPNSPCSLEIQATKLEDSAVYFCASNPGQGNTQPQLADTDTQYFGPGTRLTVL.

V usage is TRBV6-1 and J usage is TRBJ2-1; the D gene is possibly TRBD2 (6 bases). There are 16 residues in the CDR3. Germline V CDR1 and CDR2: MNHNS, SASEGT. Trimming removed 4 bases at V and 4 bases at J, with 17 bases between. The CDR3 region has the DNA TGTGCCAGCAGTGGACGGGAGCCCCTCTTGTACAATGAGCAGTTCTTC. This gives the protein CASSGREPLLYNEQFF.

This rearrangement joins TRBV7-8 to TRBJ2-1, with 10 bases identical to TRBD2. In germline, CDR1 is SGHVS, CDR2 FQNEAQ. The CDR3 runs 18 residues. V gave up 1 base and J gave up 5 bases; unmatched junction bases: 11. The CDR3 here is CASSLGGSGGFLHNEQFF. The CDR3 DNA reads TGTGCCAGCAGCTTAGGAGGTAGCGGGGGGTTCTTACACAATGAGCAGTTCTTC.

V gene TRBV9 combines with J gene TRBJ2-5, with D perhaps TRBD2 (5 bases). Per germline, CDR1 SGDLS and CDR2 YYNGEE. This CDR3 comprises 14 residues. With 3 bases removed from V and 4 bases from J, the gap between germline ends came to 13 bases. In DNA, the CDR3 is TGTGCCAGCAGCGCCGGAGGACGGGGAGAGACCCAGTACTTC. It yields the protein CASSAGGRGETQYF.

CDR3: CASSPGTGYHEQYF. CDR3 sequence (DNA): TGTGCCAGCAGCCCCGGGACAGGGTACCACGAGCAGTACTTC. This chain uses TRBV11-3 with TRBJ2-7; 9 bases fit TRBD1. After removal of 5 bases from V and 5 bases from J, the junction contained 7 bases not matched to a gene. The CDR3 totals 14 residues. The germline gives CDR1 SGHNT, CDR2 YENEEA.

The V call is TRBV5-1, the J call TRBJ2-5; 8 nucleotides align to TRBD1. The CDR3 contains 14 residues. CDR1 SGHRS and CDR2 YFSETQ come from the germline V gene. Germline trimming cut 5 bases from V and 4 bases from J; bases unmatched to any gene: 7. The CDR3 sequence: CASSRQGARETQYF. For the CDR3, the DNA is TGCGCCAGCAGTCGGCAGGGGGCTAGAGAGACCCAGTACTTC.

This chain connects TRBV5-5 to TRBJ1-2; possible D gene TRBD1, 5 bases. The CDR3 length is 12 residues. The germline V and J ends were trimmed by 0 bases and 12 bases, with 12 bases remaining between them. Germline CDR1 is SGHKS and CDR2 is YYEKEE (reference sequence). CDR3: CASSLVGGADTF. Written as DNA, the CDR3 is TGTGCCAGCAGCTTGGTCGGGGGAGCAGACACCTTC.

This chain joins TRBV2 and TRBJ2-7; TRBD2 might be the D (6 bases). The CDR3 is 16 residues long. CDR1 and CDR2 (germline): SNHLY, FYNNEI. The V gene lost 1 base and the J gene lost 2 bases, with 15 bases spanning the gap. As DNA, the CDR3 is TGTGCCAGCAGTGAAGTTCTTAGCGGTCGTACCTACGAGCAGTACTTC. It yields the protein CASSEVLSGRTYEQYF.

The V call is TRBV5-4, the J call TRBJ2-1; tentative D call: TRBD2 (5 bases). This CDR3 has 13 amino acids. V lost 4 bases and J 4 bases, leaving 9 bases between the germline ends. Germline CDR1 is SGHNT and CDR2 is YYREEE (reference sequence). The CDR3 DNA is TGTGCCAGCAGCCTCGACTATTACAATGAGCAGTTCTTC. It yields the protein CASSLDYYNEQFF.

In nucleotides, the CDR3 is TGCGCCAGCAGCTTAAATACCGGGACATCTGGCACTGAAGCTTTCTTT. It codes for CASSLNTGTSGTEAFF. The chain uses TRBV5-1 and TRBJ1-1, with TRBD1 as a possible D gene (6 bases). The V end was cut by 2 bases, the J end by 4 bases, with 18 bases between. This CDR3 spans 16 amino acids. Germline CDR1 SGHRS, CDR2 YFSETQ.

The rearrangement links TRBV2 to TRBJ1-1, with 7 bases fitting TRBD1. The ends lost 6 bases at V and 2 bases at J; junction bases unmatched: 6. Germline V CDR1 and CDR2: SNHLY, FYNNEI. CDR3 length: 14 amino acids. The CDR3: CASSDRAANTEAFF. The CDR3, as DNA: TGTGCCAGCAGCGACAGGGCGGCCAACACTGAAGCTTTCTTT.

The V call is TRBV27, the J call TRBJ1-1; D is perhaps TRBD1 (5 bases). The CDR3 is 15 residues long. Germline V gene data show CDR1 as MNHEY and CDR2 as SMNVEV (reference sequence). V dropped 0 bases and J dropped 0 bases, with 8 bases sitting between them. The CDR3 DNA follows: TGTGCCAGCAGTTTATCGGCAGGGCTGAACACTGAAGCTTTCTTT. Amino acid sequence: CASSLSAGLNTEAFF.

This chain joins TRBV19 and TRBJ2-1, with D perhaps matching TRBD2 (5 bases). CDR3 size: 14 residues. From germline, CDR1 is LNHDA and CDR2 SQIVND (reference sequence). V was pared by 7 bases and J by 10 bases, with 20 bases between. The CDR3 sequence: CASIGGTPTGEQFF. The DNA for the CDR3 is TGTGCCAGTATTGGAGGAACTCCTACCGGAGAGCAGTTCTTC.

The rearrangement uses TRBV9 and TRBJ2-1; TRBD2 matches 9 bases. This CDR3 contains 15 residues. V shed 2 bases, J shed 3 bases, and the junction held 3 bases outside the gene matches. From germline, CDR1 is SGDLS and CDR2 YYNGEE. In DNA, the CDR3 is TGTGCCAGCAGCGTGAGCGGGGGGCACTACAATGAGCAGTTCTTC. Residues: CASSVSGGHYNEQFF.

The genes are TRBV5-1 and TRBJ2-5, with 7 bases identical to TRBD1. V lost 0 bases, J lost 5 bases, and 4 bases stayed unmatched. This CDR3 has 14 residues. Germline V CDR1 and CDR2: SGHRS, YFSETQ. Here the CDR3 reads CASSLEGGQETQYF. The CDR3 DNA is TGCGCCAGCAGCTTGGAAGGGGGCCAGGAGACCCAGTACTTC.

The J gene is TRBJ2-3, the V gene TRBV10-3, with 10 bases matching TRBD2. The CDR3 extends over 16 amino acids. V was clipped by 6 bases and J by 4 bases; unmatched bases: 10. The germline V gene has CDR1 ENHRY and CDR2 SYGVKD. In nucleotides, the CDR3 is TGTGCCATCAGGCCCAGCGGGGGGGGTCCCGCAGATACGCAGTATTTT. Its protein product is CAIRPSGGGPADTQYF.

The V gene is TRBV4-1, the J gene TRBJ2-7, with TRBD2 matching 9 bases. V lost 1 base and J lost 4; bases outside the gene matches: 5. From germline, CDR1 is MGHRA and CDR2 YSYEKL. CDR3 length: 15 residues. CDR3 protein: CASSQGAGGQYEQYF. DNA for the CDR3: TGCGCCAGCAGCCAAGGGGCGGGAGGGCAGTACGAGCAGTACTTC.

For the CDR3, the DNA is TGCAGCGTTCGTTGGGGGGTTTCGGTGTTTTTT. Protein product: CSVRWGVSVFF. This chain joins TRBV29-1 and TRBJ1-4; D perhaps matches TRBD1 (5 bases). Trimming removed 5 bases at V and 15 bases at J, with 16 bases between. CDR3 length: 11 amino acids. The germline CDR1 and CDR2 sequences are SQVTM and ANQGSEA.

This rearrangement joins TRBV27 to TRBJ2-7; D perhaps matches TRBD1 (6 bases). V gave up 6 bases and J gave up 1 base, with 10 bases separating them. The germline CDR1 and CDR2 sequences are MNHEY and SMNVEV (reference sequence). This CDR3 has 13 amino acids. The CDR3 here is CASSWDNSYEQYF. The CDR3 DNA reads as TGTGCCAGCAGCTGGGACAATTCCTACGAGCAGTACTTC.

The V call is TRBV7-9, the J call TRBJ2-2; 7 positions match TRBD2. The ends lost 4 bases at V and 6 bases at J; junction bases unmatched: 11. The CDR3 is 16 amino acids. CDR1 and CDR2 (germline): SEHNR, FQNEAQ (reference sequence). CDR3 amino acids: CASSSAQRENSGELFF. CDR3 DNA sequence: TGTGCCAGCAGCTCTGCCCAGCGGGAAAATTCCGGGGAGCTGTTTTTT.

The rearrangement joins TRBV28 to TRBJ2-7; D ambiguous. The V end was cut by 10 bases, the J end by 4 bases, with 5 bases between. The CDR3 length is 9 residues. Per germline, CDR1 MDHEN and CDR2 SYDVKM. The CDR3, as DNA: TGTGCCACTGTGTACGAGCAGTACTTC. This sequence encodes CATVYEQYF.

This chain uses TRBV6-5 with TRBJ2-3, with 13 bases lining up with TRBD2. The germline V gene has CDR1 MNHEY and CDR2 SVGAGI. V trimming: 6 bases; J trimming: 4 bases; junction bases outside the gene matches: 4. This CDR3 has 15 residues. CDR3 bases: TGTGCCAGCAGCCCACTAGCGGGGGGGCCAGATACGCAGTATTTT. It specifies CASSPLAGGPDTQYF.

This clone appeared once. The chain employs TRBV4-1 and TRBJ2-3; TRBD2 agrees at 13 bases. J gave up 2 bases and V 5 bases, and 4 bases lay outside the gene matches. Germline V gene data show CDR1 as MGHRA and CDR2 as YSYEKL. The CDR3 has 16 amino acids. The CDR3 loop reads CASSWTSGRPTDTQYF. CDR3 in DNA: TGCGCCAGCAGCTGGACTAGCGGGAGACCCACAGATACGCAGTATTTT.

V is TRBV5-1 and J is TRBJ1-2; D ambiguous. V was shortened by 0 bases and J by 5 bases, with 14 bases between the two germline ends. CDR3 size: 15 residues. Germline CDR1 is SGHRS and CDR2 is YFSETQ. Written as DNA, the CDR3 is TGCGCCAGCAGCTTGGATCTTGGAACGAGGTATGGCTACACCTTC. Translation: CASSLDLGTRYGYTF.

The chain employs TRBV19 and TRBJ1-1; D not resolved. The CDR3 is made up of 15 amino acids. Per germline, CDR1 LNHDA and CDR2 SQIVND (reference sequence). The germline V and J ends were trimmed by 0 bases and 0 bases, with 8 bases remaining between them. The DNA of the CDR3 is TGTGCCAGTAGTATAGAATCTACCATGAACACTGAAGCTTTCTTT. Translating it yields CASSIESTMNTEAFF.

The rearrangement links TRBV7-9 to TRBJ2-5, with 8 bases aligning to TRBD1. The CDR3 runs to 16 residues. Germline V gene sequence: CDR1 SEHNR, CDR2 FQNEAQ (reference sequence). V lost 5 bases, J lost 3 bases, and 11 bases stayed unmatched. Here the CDR3 reads CASSPRTGFRKETQYF. The CDR3 nucleotides read TGTGCCAGCAGCCCTCGGACAGGGTTTCGAAAAGAGACCCAGTACTTC.

This clone was counted a single time. This chain connects TRBV10-3 to TRBJ2-1; 10 positions agree with TRBD2. CDR1 ENHRY and CDR2 SYGVKD come from the germline V gene. V shed 8 bases and J 4 bases; nucleotides not matched to a gene: 8. The CDR3 totals 15 residues. CDR3 amino acids: CAIGGLAGDYNEQFF. The CDR3 nucleotides are TGTGCCATCGGGGGGCTAGCGGGGGATTACAATGAGCAGTTCTTC.